This TCR beta chain was documented in a study of shared clonotypes between healthy human individuals. This table comes from immunoSEQ multiplex PCR, and its TCRdb copy is limited to in-frame clones, with some not included. The sample includes approximately 1,000,000 clones, approximately 80% of them seen just once. About this clone: The identical CDR3 is also encoded by other nucleotide sequences in the sample.

The germline V and J ends were trimmed by 0 bases and 2 bases, with 8 bases remaining between them. Germline CDR1 and CDR2: SGHTA and FQGTGA. This CDR3 comprises 15 residues. The source material was memory CD4+ T cells from PBMCs. As to subset: CD45RA-negative fraction. The source of this sequence is a man aged 18 to 29 in good health. Some clones in this sample may be carry-over from other donors' samples. The rearrangement links TRBV7-3 to TRBJ2-1; D might be TRBD2 (6 bases). CDR3 in amino acids: CASSLTSGTYNEQFF. The CDR3 DNA sequence: TGTGCCAGCAGCTTAACTAGCGGTACCTACAATGAGCAGTTCTTC. The variable domain in full, with the rest retrieved from reference TRBV7-3 and TRBJ2-1, is GAGVSQTPSNKVTEKGKYVELRCDPISGHTALYWYRQSLGQGPEFLIYFQGTGAADDSGLPNDRFFAVRPEGSVSTLKIQRTERGDSAVYLCASSLTSGTYNEQFFGPGTRLTVL.